This T cell receptor (beta chain) was documented in a study of vaccination effects on CD4 cells after COVID-19. The wider study: ViraFEST used viral peptide pools to expand antigen-specific CD4+ T cells before sequencing. A few million PBMC were seeded per well and grown in the presence of about 10 IU/ml IL-2 and 8 to 10 ug/ml peptides.

Findings and limits, study-wide: Few convalescent patients were included, and no early post-infection timepoints were sampled. Substantial clonal contraction characterized both infection- and vaccine-induced clones late after vaccination.

In its sample, this clone was seen a few times. The antigen is not known. Trimming pared 5 bases from V and 3 bases from J, leaving 14 bases between. The CDR3 consists of 15 residues. Germline lookup yields CDR1 KGHSH and CDR2 LQKENI. Having been cultured for less than 13 days, the cells underwent CD4+ T cell isolation. Sequencing used immunoSEQ multiplex PCR; TCRdb keeps in-frame clones, though not all of them. The sample contains approximately 37,000 clones, 65% to 85% of which appear only once. The source material was CD4+ T cells from PBMCs cultured without peptide, sampled before COVID-19 vaccination. This clonotype was sampled from a human donor who received a COVID-19 vaccine. This chain joins TRBV18 and TRBJ1-3; D uncertain. CDR3: CASSEQATVGNTIYF. The CDR3 region has the DNA TGTGCCAGCTCAGAGCAAGCGACGGTTGGAAACACCATATATTTT.